The 18 T cell receptor beta chains in this list originate from one sample, sequenced in a study of blood T cell repertoires in COVID-19. Repertoires were generated with immunoSEQ multiplex PCR, while TCRdb's copy carries only in-frame clones and drops some. The sample lists about 240,000 clones, roughly nine tenths occurring once. What was sequenced was peripheral blood. Every receptor here comes from a man aged 55-75 years with acute or convalescent COVID-19.

The genes are TRBV29-1 and TRBJ2-5; a weak D match, TRBD1 (6 bases). This CDR3 comprises 13 residues. V dropped 4 bases and J dropped 4 bases, with 13 bases sitting between them. Germline CDR1 reads SQVTM; CDR2 reads ANQGSEA. The CDR3 sequence is CSVATGIGETQYF. The CDR3 DNA follows: TGCAGCGTTGCCACAGGGATAGGAGAGACCCAGTACTTC.

In DNA form, the CDR3 reads TGTGCCAGCAGCTTAGCCCGGGATGAGCAGTTCTTC. Translating it yields CASSLARDEQFF. The chain carries TRBV7-2 and TRBJ2-1; D gene unclear. CDR3 size: 12 residues. With 0 bases removed from V and 8 bases from J, the gap between germline ends came to 5 bases. CDR1 is SGHTA, CDR2 FQGNSA, per germline.

The V and J genes are TRBV6-2 or TRBV6-3 and TRBJ2-3; tentatively, D is TRBD1 (5 bases). The V end was cut by 2 bases, the J end by 2 bases, with 14 bases between. The CDR3 contains 16 residues. Germline lookup yields CDR1 MNHEY and CDR2 SVGEGT. CDR3 in amino acids: CASSYGQGFDTDTQYF. CDR3 nucleotide sequence: TGTGCCAGCAGTTACGGTCAGGGTTTTGACACAGATACGCAGTATTTT.

V usage is TRBV7-9 and J usage is TRBJ2-1; 10 positions agree with TRBD2. The CDR3 spans 19 residues. From germline, CDR1 is SEHNR and CDR2 FQNEAQ (reference sequence). The V segment lost 2 bases and the J segment 0 bases; nucleotides outside the gene matches: 10. In nucleotides, the CDR3 is TGTGCCAGCAGCTTAAGCCTAGCGGGAGCATTCAGCTCCTACAATGAGCAGTTCTTC. This gives the protein CASSLSLAGAFSSYNEQFF.

This clone was observed a single time. The chain couples TRBV20-1 to TRBJ1-4; maybe TRBD1 (5 bases). The CDR3 totals 15 residues. Germline V gene lookup returns CDR1 DFQATT and CDR2 SNEGSKA (reference sequence). V was shortened by 3 bases and J by 8 bases, with 19 bases between the two germline ends. The CDR3 DNA follows: TGCAGTGCTAGTCTCATACAGGCCTTTCAGGAAAAACTGTTTTTT. Protein product: CSASLIQAFQEKLFF.

This clone was seen only a few times. The rearrangement uses TRBV28 and TRBJ1-5, with D perhaps matching TRBD1 (5 bases). Germline loops: CDR1 MDHEN, CDR2 SYDVKM. V gave up 7 bases and J gave up 0 bases, with 16 bases separating them. The CDR3 is 16 amino acids. CDR3 sequence: CASINRRGHSNQPQHF. The DNA for the CDR3 is TGTGCCAGCATAAACCGAAGGGGTCATAGCAATCAGCCCCAGCATTTT.

This chain links TRBV5-1 with TRBJ1-1; D is possibly TRBD1 (5 bases). In germline, CDR1 is SGHRS, CDR2 YFSETQ. Trimming removed 0 bases from V and 6 bases from J, with 9 bases in between. This CDR3 has 13 amino acids. Here the CDR3 reads CASSLAGGPEAFF. The CDR3 bases are TGCGCCAGCAGCTTGGCCGGGGGTCCTGAAGCTTTCTTT.

This clone appeared a single time. The V call is TRBV28, the J call TRBJ2-7, with 7 bases fitting TRBD1. Trimming at V came to 6 bases and at J to 2 bases, leaving 7 bases not matched to a gene. The CDR3 contains 14 residues. CDR1 is MDHEN, CDR2 SYDVKM, per germline. The chain's CDR3 is CASRTDRVTYEQYF. The CDR3 coding sequence is TGTGCCAGCAGAACAGACAGGGTCACCTACGAGCAGTACTTC.

The chain employs TRBV12-3 or TRBV12-4 and TRBJ2-7, with TRBD1 as a possible D gene (6 bases). V shed 2 bases and J shed 2 bases, with 7 bases lying between them. The CDR3 contains 13 residues. The CDR3 nucleotides are TGTGCCAGCAGTTTAACAGGGCCCTACGAGCAGTACTTC. The encoded protein is CASSLTGPYEQYF.

This chain uses TRBV29-1 with TRBJ2-3; TRBD2 matches at 10 bases. The CDR3 runs to 13 residues. J was trimmed by 0 bases and V by 6 bases; bases with no gene match: 0. Germline CDR1 SQVTM, CDR2 ANQGSEA. In DNA form, the CDR3 reads TGCAGCGTACTAGCGGGAAGCACAGATACGCAGTATTTT. As protein: CSVLAGSTDTQYF.

V gene TRBV28 combines with J gene TRBJ1-5; D ambiguous. The germline CDR1 and CDR2 sequences are MDHEN and SYDVKM. V shed 5 bases and J shed 3 bases, with 11 bases lying between them. The CDR3 runs 14 residues. CDR3 protein: CASSQIGHNQPQHF. The CDR3 nucleotides read TGTGCCAGCAGTCAAATTGGGCACAATCAGCCCCAGCATTTT.

CDR3 amino acids: CASSLDSGSYEQYF. The CDR3 DNA sequence: TGCGCCAGCAGCTTGGATAGCGGGAGCTACGAGCAGTACTTC. The V gene is TRBV5-1, the J gene TRBJ2-7, with 9 bases that match TRBD2. The CDR3 contains 14 residues. In germline, CDR1 is SGHRS, CDR2 YFSETQ. V shed 0 bases, J shed 3 bases, and the junction held 1 base outside the gene matches.

This chain joins TRBV4-2 and TRBJ2-1; a possible D gene is TRBD1 (5 bases). This CDR3 has 13 residues. The V gene lost 0 bases and the J gene lost 8 bases, with 8 bases spanning the gap. Germline assignment: CDR1 LGHNA and CDR2 YNFKEQ. The CDR3 sequence is CASSQDSRDEQFF. CDR3 nucleotides: TGTGCCAGCAGCCAAGATAGCAGGGATGAGCAGTTCTTC.

CDR3 loop: CASSQRGTRSSEQYF. CDR3 nucleotides: TGTGCCAGCAGCCAACGCGGGACTAGATCGAGCGAGCAGTACTTC. This rearrangement joins TRBV4-2 to TRBJ2-7; 8 bases map to TRBD2. V gave up 2 bases and J gave up 6 bases; unmatched junction bases: 9. Germline V gives CDR1 LGHNA, CDR2 YNFKEQ. CDR3 length: 15 residues.

J is TRBJ2-1 and V is TRBV4-1, with 13 bases aligning to TRBD2. From germline, CDR1 is MGHRA and CDR2 YSYEKL. V lost 3 bases to trimming and J lost 4 bases; unmatched junction nucleotides: 3. The CDR3 length is 16 residues. CDR3 coding DNA: TGCGCCAGCAGCCAGTCACTAGCGGGAGGGTACAATGAGCAGTTCTTC. Amino acids: CASSQSLAGGYNEQFF.

The rearrangement uses TRBV5-1 and TRBJ1-4; D is ambiguous. This CDR3 has 16 residues. The germline V and J ends were trimmed by 0 bases and 0 bases, with 9 bases remaining between them. Germline lookup yields CDR1 SGHRS and CDR2 YFSETQ. The CDR3 here is CASSLVGQATNEKLFF. CDR3 nucleotide sequence: TGCGCCAGCAGCTTGGTCGGTCAGGCAACTAATGAAAAACTGTTTTTT.

The chain combines TRBV3-1 (or the pseudogene TRBV3-2) with TRBJ1-2; a weak D match, TRBD1 (5 bases). The V end was cut by 7 bases, the J end by 6 bases, with 15 bases between. CDR1 is LGHDT, CDR2 YNNKEL, per germline (reference sequence). CDR3 length equals 13 residues. Written as DNA, the CDR3 is TGTGCCAGCACCGGGGGGGGAAGGAATGGCTACACCTTC. It translates to CASTGGGRNGYTF.

The V call is TRBV7-2, the J call TRBJ1-6; maybe TRBD1 (5 bases). With 7 bases removed from V and 4 bases from J, the gap between germline ends came to 11 bases. The CDR3 runs to 14 residues. CDR1 and CDR2 from the germline V gene are SGHTA and FQGNSA. The CDR3 loop reads CASTRGGYNSPLHF. CDR3 bases: TGTGCCAGCACTCGGGGGGGGTATAATTCACCCCTCCACTTT.